The TCR beta chain described here comes from a study of blood T cell repertoires in COVID-19. Overall study: The study drew acute and convalescent COVID-19 samples from the United States, Italy and Spain. PBMCs, B-cell-depleted T cells, or T cells provided the cDNA or gDNA that made up the material.

Original data processing: Reference gene primer amplification gave estimated nucleated cell counts. Some clones are missing from TCRdb's copy, which holds only in-frame ones; the method was immunoSEQ multiplex PCR. The V and J calls and clone size come from that table; D and trimming were worked out from the DNA. Among 60,000 to 90,000 clones listed, approximately 84% were seen once. V lost 2 bases, J lost 2 bases, and 7 bases stayed unmatched. There are 16 residues in the CDR3. Those enrolled in Seattle joined during active infection and were followed longitudinally afterward. The source of this sequence is a man aged 60 to 69 with COVID-19, enrolled during active disease. The rearrangement uses TRBV23-1 and TRBJ2-3; 7 nucleotides align to TRBD1. TRBV23-1 belongs to the ORF category, with a function that is uncertain. Sequenced: peripheral blood. This chain's CDR3 is CASSQVTGQNTDTQYF. The DNA for the CDR3 is TGCGCCAGCAGTCAAGTAACGGGACAGAACACAGATACGCAGTATTTT.